The rows below give T cell receptor beta chains drawn from one sample of a study of cytotoxic CD8 clonotypes in ibrutinib-treated CLL. Produced via immunoSEQ multiplex PCR; TCRdb's table is partial and in-frame only. The table has some 130,000 clones, approximately 90% seen once; the top ten hold about a tenth. The sequencing here drew on PBMCs, taken after 12 months of ibrutinib treatment. These receptors all come from a human donor with chronic lymphocytic leukemia. CDR3s leave out the opening cysteine and the closing phenylalanine or tryptophan.

12	TRBV6-6	TRBJ2-1	ASRGLAGYNEQF
13	TRBV11-2	TRBJ2-7	ASSHPGTGRNEQY
12	TRBV11-2	TRBJ1-5	ASSSGFPDRAQH
12	TRBV6-5	TRBJ2-5	ASSSSGGEETQY
12	TRBV7-9	TRBJ2-7	ASSPGLATYEQY
12	TRBV6-5	TRBJ1-3	ASSLTGSGNTIY
14	TRBV29-1	TRBJ1-1	SVGYPRDRAGTEAF
10	TRBV27	TRBJ2-2	ASSLGSGELF
12	TRBV28	TRBJ2-7	ASSFRDRANEQY
12	TRBV7-8	TRBJ2-7	ASRERGGIYEQY
14	TRBV15	TRBJ2-3	ATSRDDGVLTDTQY
13	TRBV7-3	TRBJ2-7	ASSPSRTSADEQY
13	TRBV4-2	TRBJ2-7	ASSQEATREMEQY
13	TRBV5-1	TRBJ2-7	ASSPSRGLDYEQY
14	TRBV4-3	TRBJ2-7	ASSQDHSGSSYEQY
12	TRBV9	TRBJ2-5	ASSLTGGEGTQY
16	TRBV9	TRBJ2-2	ASSGVPTSGLNTGELF
12	TRBV4-1	TRBJ2-5	ASSPQGVGETQY
12	TRBV7-2	TRBJ1-3	ASSIDSSGNTIY
10	TRBV2	TRBJ2-2	ASKSTTGELF
18	TRBV5-4	TRBJ2-6	ASSSRSWDGGVSGANVLT
13	TRBV29-1	TRBJ2-3	SVVRASGRADTQY
11	TRBV29-1	TRBJ2-3	SAQGVGTDTQY
13	TRBV6-6	TRBJ1-2	ASSYVGLSNYGYT
13	TRBV4-2	TRBJ1-2	ASSQYGTPNYGYT
12	TRBV10-1	TRBJ2-2	ASSRQELAGELF
13	TRBV4-2	TRBJ2-7	ASSQDQVSYNEQY
12	TRBV27	TRBJ2-3	ASTLGRETDTQY
12	TRBV6-5	TRBJ1-1	ASGKMGQNTEAF
11	TRBV11-3	TRBJ2-3	ASSLDEVDTQY
11	TRBV6-5	TRBJ1-1	ASSYRDRGEAF
11	TRBV2	TRBJ1-2	ATQLQLNYGYT
13	TRBV12-5	TRBJ2-1	ASGLGPRGIDEQF
13	TRBV19	TRBJ1-2	ATRRGTGVRYGYT
13	TRBV9	TRBJ2-3	ASSPGGGTTDTQY
14	TRBV19	TRBJ1-3	ASSMSQGRAENTIY
9	TRBV28	TRBJ1-1	ASSGDRAPF
12	TRBV5-1	TRBJ1-1	ASSLFVMNTEAF
11	TRBV4-3	TRBJ1-5	ASSQEKGAPQH
14	TRBV6-6	TRBJ2-3	ASSSGGTSGTDTQY
10	TRBV6-5	TRBJ2-1	ASSYTSGREF
12	TRBV27	TRBJ2-7	ASSLTRRANEQY